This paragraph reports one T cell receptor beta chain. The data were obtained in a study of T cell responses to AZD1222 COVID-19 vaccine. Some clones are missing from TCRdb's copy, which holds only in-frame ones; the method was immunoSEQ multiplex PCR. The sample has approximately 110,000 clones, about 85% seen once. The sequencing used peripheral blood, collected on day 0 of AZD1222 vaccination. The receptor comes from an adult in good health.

The CDR3 protein is CASSFLAQTGSNNEQFF. Here the CDR3 DNA reads TGTGCCAGCAGCTTCTTGGCCCAGACAGGGAGCAACAATGAGCAGTTCTTC. The gene calls are TRBV5-4 and TRBJ2-1, with 7 bases fitting TRBD1. The CDR3 extends over 17 amino acids. Germline V gene lookup returns CDR1 SGHNT and CDR2 YYREEE (reference sequence). V shed 2 bases, J shed 5 bases, and the junction held 13 bases outside the gene matches.